The 5 T cell receptor beta chains in this list originate from one sample, sequenced in a study of Ad26.COV2.S vaccination and SARS-CoV-2 variants. Treatment defined: 15 to 20 received Ad26.COV2.S at low or high dose, single or two shots; five or six received placebo; per-sample allocation not given. Each sample was drawn 63 days after the first injection (of vaccine or placebo). Profiling relied on immunoSEQ multiplex PCR, and the TCRdb table lists in-frame clones only, not all of them. The sample yields 300,000 to 400,000 clones, about 89% seen once. Sequenced here: peripheral blood, sampled in a trial of Ad26.COV2.S vaccine versus placebo. These receptors were obtained from a person aged 18-60 years who received the Ad26.COV2.S COVID-19 vaccine or a placebo.

The chain has TRBV5-1 and TRBJ2-3, with TRBD1 as a possible D gene (7 bases). V lost 3 bases and J lost 2, with 10 bases in between. Germline CDR1 is SGHRS and CDR2 is YFSETQ. The CDR3 is 14 residues long. The CDR3 DNA sequence: TGCGCCAGCAGCTCAGGGGGGACCACAGATACGCAGTATTTT. Translated, it gives CASSSGGTTDTQYF. The entire variable domain, with the rest obtained from reference TRBV5-1 and TRBJ2-3, is as follows: KAGVTQTPRYLIKTRGQQVTLSCSPISGHRSVSWYQQTPGQGLQFLFEYFSETQRNKGNFPGRFSGRQFSNSRSEMNVSTLELGDSALYLCASSSGGTTDTQYFGPGTRLTVL.

The chain joins TRBV4-1 to TRBJ2-7, with D perhaps TRBD1 or TRBD2 (6 bases each). The CDR3 loop spans 16 amino acids. The germline V and J ends were trimmed by 4 bases and 3 bases, with 19 bases remaining between them. CDR1 and CDR2 from the germline V gene are MGHRA and YSYEKL. The CDR3 DNA reads as TGCGCCAGCAGCCCTTCAAGGGGGGAGTATGGCTACGAGCAGTACTTC. Translated, it gives CASSPSRGEYGYEQYF.

The V gene is TRBV19, the J gene TRBJ1-4; D possibly corresponds to TRBD1 (6 bases). Per germline, CDR1 LNHDA and CDR2 SQIVND (reference sequence). The V end was cut by 3 bases, the J end by 6 bases, with 14 bases between. This CDR3 spans 15 amino acids. This chain's CDR3 is CASSMGGRGDEKLFF. Written as DNA, the CDR3 is TGTGCCAGTAGTATGGGGGGCAGGGGCGATGAAAAACTGTTTTTT.

The V gene is TRBV18, the J gene TRBJ1-5; D ambiguous. The CDR3 has 16 amino acids. Germline V gene data show CDR1 as KGHSH and CDR2 as LQKENI. Trimming shortened V by 1 base and J by 0 bases, and 10 bases separated the two germline ends. Here the CDR3 reads CASSPLSANSNQPQHF. CDR3 in DNA: TGTGCCAGCTCACCACTGTCAGCAAATAGCAATCAGCCCCAGCATTTT.

The chain couples TRBV7-9 to TRBJ1-3, with D unclear. This CDR3 is built from 16 residues. From germline, CDR1 is SEHNR and CDR2 FQNEAQ (reference sequence). The V and J ends lost 3 bases and 0 bases respectively, with 12 bases between them. The CDR3 spells CASSLIGQISGNTIYF. The CDR3 nucleotides are TGTGCCAGCAGCTTGATTGGTCAGATCTCTGGAAACACCATATATTTT.